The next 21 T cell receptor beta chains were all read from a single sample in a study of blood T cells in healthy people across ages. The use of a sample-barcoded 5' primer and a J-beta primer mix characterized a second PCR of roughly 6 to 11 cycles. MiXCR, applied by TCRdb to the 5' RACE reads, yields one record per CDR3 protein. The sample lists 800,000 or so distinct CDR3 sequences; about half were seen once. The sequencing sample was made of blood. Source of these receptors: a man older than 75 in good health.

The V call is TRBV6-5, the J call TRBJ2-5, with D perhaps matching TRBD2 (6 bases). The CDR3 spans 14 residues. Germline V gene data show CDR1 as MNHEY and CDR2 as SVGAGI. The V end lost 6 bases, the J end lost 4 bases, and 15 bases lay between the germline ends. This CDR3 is CASRPGWGGETQYF. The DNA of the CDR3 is TGTGCCAGCAGACCTGGATGGGGAGGAGAGACCCAGTACTTC.

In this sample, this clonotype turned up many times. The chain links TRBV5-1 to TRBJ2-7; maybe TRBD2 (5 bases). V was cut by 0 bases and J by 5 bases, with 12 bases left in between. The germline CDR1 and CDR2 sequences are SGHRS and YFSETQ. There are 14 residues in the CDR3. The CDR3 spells CASSLGLATDEQYF. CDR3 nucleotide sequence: TGCGCCAGCAGCTTGGGTCTAGCAACGGACGAGCAGTACTTC.

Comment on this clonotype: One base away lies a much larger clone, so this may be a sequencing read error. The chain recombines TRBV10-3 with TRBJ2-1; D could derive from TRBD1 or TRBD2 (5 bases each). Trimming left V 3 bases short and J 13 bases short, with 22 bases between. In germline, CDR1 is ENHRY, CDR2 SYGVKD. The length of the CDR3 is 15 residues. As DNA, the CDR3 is TGTGCCATCAGTGACCGGACCGGGACGCCAGAGACCCAGTTCTTC. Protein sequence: CAISDRTGTPETQFF.

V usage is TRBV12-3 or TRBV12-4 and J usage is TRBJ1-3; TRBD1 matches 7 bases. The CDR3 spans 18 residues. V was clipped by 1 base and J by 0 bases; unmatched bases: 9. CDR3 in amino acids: CASSLGQGVLSSGNTIYF. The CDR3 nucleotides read TGTGCCAGCAGTTTAGGTCAGGGGGTACTGAGCTCTGGAAACACCATATATTTT.

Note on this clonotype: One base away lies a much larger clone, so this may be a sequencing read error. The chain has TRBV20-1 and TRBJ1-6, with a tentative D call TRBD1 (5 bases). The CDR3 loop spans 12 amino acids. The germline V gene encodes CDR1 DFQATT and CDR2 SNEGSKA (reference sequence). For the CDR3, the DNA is TGCAGTGCATCAGGGAGGGACTCACCCCCCCACTTT. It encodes CSASGRDSPPHF.

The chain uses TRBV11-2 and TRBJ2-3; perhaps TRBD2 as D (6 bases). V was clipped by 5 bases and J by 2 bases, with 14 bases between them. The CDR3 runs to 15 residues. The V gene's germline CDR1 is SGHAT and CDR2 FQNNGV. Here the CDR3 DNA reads TGTGCCAGCAGCCCAGGGACTTCGTACACAGATACGCAGTATTTT. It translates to CASSPGTSYTDTQYF. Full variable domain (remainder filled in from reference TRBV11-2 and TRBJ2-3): EAGVAQSPRYKIIEKRQSVAFWCNPISGHATLYWYQQILGQGPKLLIQFQNNGVVDDSQLPKDRFSAERLKGVDSTLKIQPAKLEDSAVYLCASSPGTSYTDTQYFGPGTRLTVL.

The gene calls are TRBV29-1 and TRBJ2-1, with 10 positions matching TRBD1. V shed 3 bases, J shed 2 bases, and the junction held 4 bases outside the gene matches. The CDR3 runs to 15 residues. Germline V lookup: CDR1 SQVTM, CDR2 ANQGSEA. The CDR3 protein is CSVEAGQGPYNEQFF. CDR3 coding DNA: TGCAGCGTTGAGGCGGGACAGGGGCCCTACAATGAGCAGTTCTTC.

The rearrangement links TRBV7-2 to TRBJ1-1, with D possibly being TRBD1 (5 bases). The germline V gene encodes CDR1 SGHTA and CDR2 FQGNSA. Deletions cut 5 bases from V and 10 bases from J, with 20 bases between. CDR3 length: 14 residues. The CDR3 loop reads CASSPRTEKRGAFF. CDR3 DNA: TGTGCCAGCAGCCCGAGGACCGAAAAAAGGGGAGCTTTCTTT.

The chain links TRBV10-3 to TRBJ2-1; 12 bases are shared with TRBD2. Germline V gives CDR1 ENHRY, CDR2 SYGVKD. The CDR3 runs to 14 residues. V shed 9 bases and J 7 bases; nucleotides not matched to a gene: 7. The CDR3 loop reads CAMSSGRASNEQFF. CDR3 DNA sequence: TGTGCCATGTCTAGCGGGAGGGCCTCTAATGAGCAGTTCTTC.

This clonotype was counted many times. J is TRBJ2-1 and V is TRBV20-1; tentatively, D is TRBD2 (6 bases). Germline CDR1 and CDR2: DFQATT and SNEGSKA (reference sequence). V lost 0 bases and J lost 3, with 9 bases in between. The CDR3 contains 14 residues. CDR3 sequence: CSAREAGSYNEQFF. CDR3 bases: TGCAGTGCTAGAGAGGCCGGGAGCTACAATGAGCAGTTCTTC.

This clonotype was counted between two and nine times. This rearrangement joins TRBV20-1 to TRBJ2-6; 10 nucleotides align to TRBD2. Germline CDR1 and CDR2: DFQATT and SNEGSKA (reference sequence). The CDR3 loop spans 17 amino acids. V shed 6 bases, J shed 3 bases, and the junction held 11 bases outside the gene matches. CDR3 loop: CSAPLASGSSGANVLTF. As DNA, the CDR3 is TGCAGTGCCCCGTTGGCTAGCGGGAGCAGTGGGGCCAACGTCCTGACTTTC.

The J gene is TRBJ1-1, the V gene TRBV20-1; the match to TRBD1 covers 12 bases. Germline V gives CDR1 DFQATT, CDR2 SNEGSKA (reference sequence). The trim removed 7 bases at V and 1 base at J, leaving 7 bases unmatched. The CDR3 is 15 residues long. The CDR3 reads CSVVGTGGWNTEAFF. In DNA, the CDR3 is TGCAGTGTTGTCGGGACAGGGGGCTGGAACACTGAAGCTTTCTTT.

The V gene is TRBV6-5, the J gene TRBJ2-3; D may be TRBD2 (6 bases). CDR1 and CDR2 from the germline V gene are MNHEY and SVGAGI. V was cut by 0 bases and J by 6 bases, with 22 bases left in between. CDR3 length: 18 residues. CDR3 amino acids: CASSYSTGVMVKLDTQYF. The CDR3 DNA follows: TGTGCCAGCAGTTACTCGACGGGGGTGATGGTTAAATTGGATACGCAGTATTTT.

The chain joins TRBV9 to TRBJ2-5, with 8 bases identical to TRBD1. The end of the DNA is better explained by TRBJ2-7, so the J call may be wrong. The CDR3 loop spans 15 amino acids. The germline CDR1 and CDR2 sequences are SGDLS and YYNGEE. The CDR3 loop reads CASSSRTGLTYEQYF. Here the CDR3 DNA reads TGTGCCAGCAGCTCGCGGACAGGGTTGACCTACGAGCAGTACTTC.

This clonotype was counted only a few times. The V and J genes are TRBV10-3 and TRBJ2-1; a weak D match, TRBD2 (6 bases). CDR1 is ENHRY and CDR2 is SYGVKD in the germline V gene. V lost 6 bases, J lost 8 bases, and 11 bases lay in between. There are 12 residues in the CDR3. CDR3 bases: TGTGCCATCAGGGATCCTAGCGATGAGCAGTTCTTC. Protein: CAIRDPSDEQFF.

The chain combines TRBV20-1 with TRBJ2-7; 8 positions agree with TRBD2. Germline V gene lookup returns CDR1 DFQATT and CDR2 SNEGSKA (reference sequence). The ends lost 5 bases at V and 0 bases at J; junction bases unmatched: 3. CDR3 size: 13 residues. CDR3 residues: CSAQAGVSYEQYF. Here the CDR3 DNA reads TGCAGTGCTCAAGCGGGAGTCTCCTACGAGCAGTACTTC.

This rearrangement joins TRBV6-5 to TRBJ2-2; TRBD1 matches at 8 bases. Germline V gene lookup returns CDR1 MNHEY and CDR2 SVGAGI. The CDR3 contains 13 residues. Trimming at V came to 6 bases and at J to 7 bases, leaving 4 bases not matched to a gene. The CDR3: CASSVTGGGELFF. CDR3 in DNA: TGTGCCAGCAGCGTAACAGGGGGCGGGGAGCTGTTTTTT.

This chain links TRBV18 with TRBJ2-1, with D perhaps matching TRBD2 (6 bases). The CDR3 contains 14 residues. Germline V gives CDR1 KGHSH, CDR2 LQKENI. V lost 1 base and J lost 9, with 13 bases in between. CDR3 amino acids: CASSPRRDGGEQFF. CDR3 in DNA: TGTGCCAGCTCACCACGCAGGGACGGGGGTGAGCAGTTCTTC.

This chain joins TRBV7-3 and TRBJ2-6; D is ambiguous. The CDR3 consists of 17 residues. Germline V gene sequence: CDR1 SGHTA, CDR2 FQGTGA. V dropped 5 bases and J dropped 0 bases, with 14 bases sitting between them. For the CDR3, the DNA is TGTGCCAGCAGCCCCACCGACTGGAGCTCTGGGGCCAACGTCCTGACTTTC. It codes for CASSPTDWSSGANVLTF.

The CDR3 region has the DNA TGTGCCGCGGCGCCAGGGTTCAATCAGCCCCAGCATTTT. Residues: CAAAPGFNQPQHF. The chain links TRBV6-2 or TRBV6-3 to TRBJ1-5, with a weak D call TRBD1 (5 bases). CDR3 length equals 13 residues. The V gene's germline CDR1 is MNHEY and CDR2 SVGEGT. V was pared by 11 bases and J by 3 bases, with 14 bases between.

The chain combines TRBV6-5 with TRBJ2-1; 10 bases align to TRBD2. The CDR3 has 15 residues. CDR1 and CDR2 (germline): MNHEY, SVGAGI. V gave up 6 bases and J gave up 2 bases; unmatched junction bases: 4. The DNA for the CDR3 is TGTGCCAGCAGCTCCAGCGGGGGGGCCTACAATGAGCAGTTCTTC. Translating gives CASSSSGGAYNEQFF.